This T cell receptor (beta chain) was captured in a study of tumor-infiltrating lymphocytes in oesophageal squamous cell carcinoma. TCRdb fed the PCR reads into MiXCR, producing one record per CDR3 protein. The sample includes 20,000 or so distinct CDR3 sequences, about 40% of them seen just once. This clonotype appeared many times. The length of the CDR3 is 13 residues. Trimming left V 4 bases short and J 2 bases short, with 6 bases between. Germline assignment: CDR1 SGHNT and CDR2 YYREEE (reference sequence). The chain has TRBV5-4 and TRBJ2-2; no firm D call. Material: normal esophageal tissue next to the tumor. This sequence was found in a male donor with esophageal squamous cell carcinoma. The CDR3: CASSGVNTGELFF. The CDR3 DNA reads as TGTGCCAGCAGCGGAGTTAACACCGGGGAGCTGTTTTTT.